This T cell receptor beta chain was captured in a study of T cell responses to AZD1222 COVID-19 vaccine. The data were produced by immunoSEQ multiplex PCR, yet TCRdb's version contains in-frame clones alone and is incomplete. This sample carries 100,000 or so clones, 85% to 90% of them seen once, and the ten largest clones take less than 3.5%. CDR1 is LGHNA, CDR2 YNFKEQ, per germline. This CDR3 contains 17 residues. The V and J ends lost 0 bases and 5 bases respectively, with 14 bases between them. As regards this clone: No antigen is known for it.

General study points: Clonal diversity was possibly underestimated, and the donors were mostly white British, with more females. Vaccine-related CD4 TCRs covered spike, predominating at 160-218 and 743-854.

The sample was peripheral blood, taken on day 0 of AZD1222 vaccination. The clonotype comes from an adult in good health. The chain carries TRBV4-2 and TRBJ1-6, with unresolved D. The CDR3 nucleotides read TGTGCCAGCAGCCAAGATCCCCGCGGCCGGAATAATTCACCCCTCCACTTT. Translation gives CASSQDPRGRNNSPLHF.